This T cell receptor (beta chain) was recovered during a study of blood T cell repertoires in COVID-19. Germline assignment: CDR1 SGHRS and CDR2 YFSETQ. Between the trimmed V and J ends, which lost 1 base and 0 bases, there was a span of 8 bases. The CDR3 runs to 14 residues. Per the authors' pipeline: Nucleated cell number was recorded as an estimate derived from reference gene primer amplification. Some clones are missing from TCRdb's copy, which holds only in-frame ones; the method was immunoSEQ multiplex PCR. The DNA gave D and trimming, while V, J and clone size come from that table. The repertoire holds some 200,000 clones, just over 85% seen once, with about 4.1% in the top ten.

This clonotype was obtained from a man aged 50 or older with acute or convalescent COVID-19. The sample comprised peripheral blood. This rearrangement joins TRBV5-1 to TRBJ2-7; perhaps TRBD1 as D (5 bases). The CDR3 protein is CASSLRQGSYEQYF. DNA of the CDR3: TGCGCCAGCAGCTTGAGGCAGGGCTCCTACGAGCAGTACTTC.